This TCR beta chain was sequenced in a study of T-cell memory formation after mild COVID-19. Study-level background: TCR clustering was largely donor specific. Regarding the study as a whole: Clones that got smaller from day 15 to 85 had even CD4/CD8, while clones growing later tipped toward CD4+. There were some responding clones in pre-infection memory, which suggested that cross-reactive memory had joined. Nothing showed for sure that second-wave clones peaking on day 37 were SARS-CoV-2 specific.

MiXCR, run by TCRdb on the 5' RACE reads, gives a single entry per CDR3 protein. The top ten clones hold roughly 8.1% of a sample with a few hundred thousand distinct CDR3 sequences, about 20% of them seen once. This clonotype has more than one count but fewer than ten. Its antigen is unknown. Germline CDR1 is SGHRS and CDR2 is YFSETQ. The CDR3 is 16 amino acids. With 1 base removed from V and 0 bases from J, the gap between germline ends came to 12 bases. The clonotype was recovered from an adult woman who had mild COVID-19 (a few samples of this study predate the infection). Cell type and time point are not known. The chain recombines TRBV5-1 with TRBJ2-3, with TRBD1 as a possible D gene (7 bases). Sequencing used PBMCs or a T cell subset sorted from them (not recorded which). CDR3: CASSLNPGGSTDTQYF. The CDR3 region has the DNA TGCGCCAGCAGCTTGAATCCAGGGGGGAGCACAGATACGCAGTATTTT.